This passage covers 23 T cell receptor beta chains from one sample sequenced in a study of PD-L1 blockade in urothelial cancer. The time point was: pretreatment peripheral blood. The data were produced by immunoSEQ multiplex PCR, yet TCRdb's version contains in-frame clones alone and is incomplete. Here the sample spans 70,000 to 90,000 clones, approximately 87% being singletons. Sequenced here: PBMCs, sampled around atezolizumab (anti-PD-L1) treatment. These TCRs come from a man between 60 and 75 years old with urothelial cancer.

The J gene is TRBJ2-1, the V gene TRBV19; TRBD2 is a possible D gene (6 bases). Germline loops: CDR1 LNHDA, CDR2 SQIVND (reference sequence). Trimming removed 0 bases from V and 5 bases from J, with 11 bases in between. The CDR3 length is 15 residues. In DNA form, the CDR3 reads TGTGCCAGTAGTATAGATAGCGGACACCACAATGAGCAGTTCTTC. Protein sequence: CASSIDSGHHNEQFF.

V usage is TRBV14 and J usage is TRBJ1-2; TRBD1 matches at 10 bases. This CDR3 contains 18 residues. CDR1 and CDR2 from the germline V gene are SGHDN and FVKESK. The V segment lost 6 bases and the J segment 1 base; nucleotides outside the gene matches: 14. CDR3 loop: CASSISLGTGARNYGYTF. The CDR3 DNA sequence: TGTGCCAGCAGTATTTCTCTTGGGACAGGGGCTCGTAACTATGGCTACACCTTC.

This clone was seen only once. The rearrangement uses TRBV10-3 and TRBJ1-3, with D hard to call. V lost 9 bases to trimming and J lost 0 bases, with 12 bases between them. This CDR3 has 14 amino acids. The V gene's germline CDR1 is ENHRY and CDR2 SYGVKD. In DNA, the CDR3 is TGTGCCATAGGAGCGGGCCGCTCTGGAAACACCATATATTTT. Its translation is CAIGAGRSGNTIYF.

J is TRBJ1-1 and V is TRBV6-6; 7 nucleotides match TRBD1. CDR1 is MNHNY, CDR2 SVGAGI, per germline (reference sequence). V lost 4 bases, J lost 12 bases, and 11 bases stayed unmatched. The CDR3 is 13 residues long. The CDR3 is CASSLNRQGITFF. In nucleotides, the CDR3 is TGTGCCAGCAGTTTGAATAGACAGGGAATAACTTTCTTT.

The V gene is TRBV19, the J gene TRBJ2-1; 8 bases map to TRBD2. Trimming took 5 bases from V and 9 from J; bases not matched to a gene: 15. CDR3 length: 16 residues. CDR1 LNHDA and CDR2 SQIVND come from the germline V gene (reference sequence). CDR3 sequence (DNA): TGTGCCAGTAGTGAAAAGCCGGGACTAGTGTTCGGTGAGCAGTTCTTC. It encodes CASSEKPGLVFGEQFF.

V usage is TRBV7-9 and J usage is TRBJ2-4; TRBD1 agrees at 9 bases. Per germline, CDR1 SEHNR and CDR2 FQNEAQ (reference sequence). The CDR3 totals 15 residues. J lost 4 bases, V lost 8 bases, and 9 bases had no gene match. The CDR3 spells CASGPLGQGKNIQYF. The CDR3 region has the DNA TGTGCCAGCGGACCCCTAGGACAGGGGAAAAACATTCAGTACTTC.

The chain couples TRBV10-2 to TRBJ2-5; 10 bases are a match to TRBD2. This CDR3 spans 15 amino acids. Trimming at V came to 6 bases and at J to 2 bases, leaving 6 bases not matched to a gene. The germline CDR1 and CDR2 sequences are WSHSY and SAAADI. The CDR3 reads CASSSSGGRQETQYF. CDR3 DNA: TGCGCCAGCAGCTCTAGCGGGGGCCGACAAGAGACCCAGTACTTC.

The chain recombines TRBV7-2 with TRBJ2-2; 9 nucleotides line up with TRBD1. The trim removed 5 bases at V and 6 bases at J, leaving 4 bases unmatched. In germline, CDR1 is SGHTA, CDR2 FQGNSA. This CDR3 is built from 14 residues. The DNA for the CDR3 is TGTGCCAGCAGCCCGGGACAGGGTTCCGGGGAGCTGTTTTTT. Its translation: CASSPGQGSGELFF.

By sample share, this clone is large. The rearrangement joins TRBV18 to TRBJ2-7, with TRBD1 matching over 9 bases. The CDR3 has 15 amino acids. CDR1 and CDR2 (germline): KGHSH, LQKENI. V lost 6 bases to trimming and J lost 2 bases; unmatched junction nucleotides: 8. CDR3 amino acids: CASSAAGTGTYEQYF. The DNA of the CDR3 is TGTGCCAGCTCGGCCGCCGGGACAGGGACCTACGAGCAGTACTTC.

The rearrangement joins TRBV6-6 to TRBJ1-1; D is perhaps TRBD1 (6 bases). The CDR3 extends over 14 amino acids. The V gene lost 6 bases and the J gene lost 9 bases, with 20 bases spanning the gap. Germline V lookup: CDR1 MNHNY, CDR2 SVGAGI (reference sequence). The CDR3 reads CASSQLTGAVQAFF. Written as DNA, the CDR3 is TGTGCCAGCAGCCAATTGACAGGTGCCGTACAAGCTTTCTTT.

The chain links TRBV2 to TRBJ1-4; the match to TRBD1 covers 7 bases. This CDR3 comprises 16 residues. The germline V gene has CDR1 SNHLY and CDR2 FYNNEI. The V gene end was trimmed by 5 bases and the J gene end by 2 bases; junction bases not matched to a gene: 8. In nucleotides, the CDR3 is TGTGCCAGCAGTACTTCAGGGGGAGCGACTAATGAAAAACTGTTTTTT. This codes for CASSTSGGATNEKLFF.

The CDR3 DNA follows: TGTGCCAGCAGTACCCTGGACACGACCCGTATGTTCTTC. Amino acid sequence: CASSTLDTTRMFF. The chain joins TRBV6-6 to TRBJ2-1, with a weak D call TRBD1 (5 bases). Trimming shortened V by 5 bases and J by 15 bases, and 20 bases separated the two germline ends. Germline CDR1 and CDR2: MNHNY and SVGAGI (reference sequence). CDR3 size: 13 residues.

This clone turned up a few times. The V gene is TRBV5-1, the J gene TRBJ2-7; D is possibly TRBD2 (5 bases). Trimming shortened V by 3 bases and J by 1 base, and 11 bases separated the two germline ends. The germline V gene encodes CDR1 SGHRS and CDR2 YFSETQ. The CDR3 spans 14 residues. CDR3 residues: CASSWTGVSYEQYF. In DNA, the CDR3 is TGCGCCAGCAGCTGGACCGGGGTATCCTACGAGCAGTACTTC.

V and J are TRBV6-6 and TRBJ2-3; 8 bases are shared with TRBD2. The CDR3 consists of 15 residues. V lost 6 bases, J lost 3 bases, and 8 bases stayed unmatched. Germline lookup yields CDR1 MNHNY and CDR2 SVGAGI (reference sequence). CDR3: CASRQAGEWTDTQYF. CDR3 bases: TGTGCCAGCAGGCAAGCGGGAGAGTGGACAGATACGCAGTATTTT.

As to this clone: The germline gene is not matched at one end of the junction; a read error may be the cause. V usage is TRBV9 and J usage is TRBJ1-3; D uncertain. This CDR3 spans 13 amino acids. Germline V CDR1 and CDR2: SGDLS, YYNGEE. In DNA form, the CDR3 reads TGTGCCAGCAGCGTACCCTCTAGGAACACCACATATTTT. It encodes CASSVPSRNTTYF.

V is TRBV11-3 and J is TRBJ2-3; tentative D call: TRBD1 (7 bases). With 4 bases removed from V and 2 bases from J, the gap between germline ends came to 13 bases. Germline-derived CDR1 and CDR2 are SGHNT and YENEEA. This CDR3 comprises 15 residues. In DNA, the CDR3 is TGTGCCAGCAGCTCGGAGGGACAGCCCACAGATACGCAGTATTTT. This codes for CASSSEGQPTDTQYF.

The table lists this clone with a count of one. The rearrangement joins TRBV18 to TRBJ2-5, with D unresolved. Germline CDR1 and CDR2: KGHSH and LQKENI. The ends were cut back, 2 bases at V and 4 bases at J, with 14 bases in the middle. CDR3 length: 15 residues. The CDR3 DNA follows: TGTGCCAGCTCACCAATAAGCGAGCCCACAGAGACCCAGTACTTC. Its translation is CASSPISEPTETQYF.

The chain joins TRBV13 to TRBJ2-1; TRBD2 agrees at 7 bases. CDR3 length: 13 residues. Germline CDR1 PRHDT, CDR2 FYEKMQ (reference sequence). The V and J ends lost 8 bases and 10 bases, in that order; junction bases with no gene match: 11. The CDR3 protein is CASRIAGGGEQFF. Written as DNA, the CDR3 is TGTGCCAGCCGGATAGCGGGCGGAGGAGAGCAGTTCTTC.

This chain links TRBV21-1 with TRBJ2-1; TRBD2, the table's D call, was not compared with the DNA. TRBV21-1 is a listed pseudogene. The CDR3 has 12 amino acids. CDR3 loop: CARGTGGDEQFF. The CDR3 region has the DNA TGTGCCCGTGGGACGGGCGGGGATGAGCAGTTCTTC.

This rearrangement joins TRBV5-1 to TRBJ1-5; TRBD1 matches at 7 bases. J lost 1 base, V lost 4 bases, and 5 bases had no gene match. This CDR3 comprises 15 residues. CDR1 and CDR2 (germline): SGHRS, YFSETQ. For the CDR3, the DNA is TGCGCCAGCAGCACAGGGGTCGGGAGCAATCAGCCCCAGCATTTT. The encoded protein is CASSTGVGSNQPQHF.

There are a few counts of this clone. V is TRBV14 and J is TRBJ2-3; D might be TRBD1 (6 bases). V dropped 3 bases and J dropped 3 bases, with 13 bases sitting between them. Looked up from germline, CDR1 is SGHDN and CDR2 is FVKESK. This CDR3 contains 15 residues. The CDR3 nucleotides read TGTGCCAGCAGCCAGGGGGCCGGGGCGACAGATACGCAGTATTTT. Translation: CASSQGAGATDTQYF.

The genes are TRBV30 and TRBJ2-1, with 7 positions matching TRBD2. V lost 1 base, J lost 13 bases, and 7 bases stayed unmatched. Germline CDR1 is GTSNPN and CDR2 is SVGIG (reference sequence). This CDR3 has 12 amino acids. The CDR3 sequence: CAWSATSLNQFF. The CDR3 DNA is TGTGCCTGGAGTGCGACTAGCTTAAACCAGTTCTTC.

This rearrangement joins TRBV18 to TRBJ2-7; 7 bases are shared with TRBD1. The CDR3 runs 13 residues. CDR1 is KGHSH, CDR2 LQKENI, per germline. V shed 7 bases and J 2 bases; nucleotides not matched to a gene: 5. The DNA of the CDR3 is TGTGCCAGCTTCGGACAGGTGCCCTACGAGCAGTACTTC. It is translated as CASFGQVPYEQYF.